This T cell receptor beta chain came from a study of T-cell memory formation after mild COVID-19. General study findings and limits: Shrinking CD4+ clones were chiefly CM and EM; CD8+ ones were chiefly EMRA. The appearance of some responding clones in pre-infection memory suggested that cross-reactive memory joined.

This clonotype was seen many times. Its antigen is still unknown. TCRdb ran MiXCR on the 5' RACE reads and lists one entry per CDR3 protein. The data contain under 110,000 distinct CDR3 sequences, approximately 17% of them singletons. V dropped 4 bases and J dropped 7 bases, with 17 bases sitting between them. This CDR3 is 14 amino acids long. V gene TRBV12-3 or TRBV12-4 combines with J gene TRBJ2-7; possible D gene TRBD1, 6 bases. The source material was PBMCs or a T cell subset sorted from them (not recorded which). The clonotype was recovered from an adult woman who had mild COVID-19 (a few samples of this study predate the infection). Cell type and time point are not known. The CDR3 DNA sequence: TGTGCCAGCAGTTCCTGGTATTCAGGGGAAGAGCAGTACTTC. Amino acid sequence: CASSSWYSGEEQYF.